The 20 T cell receptor beta chains below all came from one sample that was sequenced in a study of T-cell memory formation after mild COVID-19. Each CDR3 protein is one row after TCRdb ran MiXCR on the 5' RACE reads. The profile shows hundreds of thousands of distinct CDR3 sequences, more than 20% of them singletons. Sequencing input: PBMCs or a T cell subset sorted from them (not recorded which). Every receptor here comes from an adult woman who had mild COVID-19 (a few samples of this study predate the infection). Cell type and time point are not known.

This chain joins TRBV29-1 and TRBJ1-1; the D is unclear. Germline V gives CDR1 SQVTM, CDR2 ANQGSEA. This CDR3 spans 14 amino acids. The V end was cut by 1 base, the J end by 4 bases, with 13 bases between. The CDR3 sequence is CSVEVSVRGTEAFF. The DNA for the CDR3 is TGCAGCGTTGAAGTAAGTGTTCGTGGCACTGAAGCTTTCTTT.

The chain has TRBV15 and TRBJ2-2, with 12 bases that match TRBD2. The V gene end was trimmed by 1 base and the J gene end by 0 bases; junction bases not matched to a gene: 3. Germline V gene lookup returns CDR1 LNHNV and CDR2 YYDKDF (reference sequence). The CDR3 runs 18 residues. This chain's CDR3 is CATSRGTSGDTNTGELFF. CDR3 DNA sequence: TGTGCCACCAGCAGAGGGACTAGCGGGGACACGAACACCGGGGAGCTGTTTTTT.

The rearrangement uses TRBV6-4 and TRBJ1-5, with unresolved D. CDR3 length: 17 residues. The ends were cut back, 0 bases at V and 9 bases at J, with 21 bases in the middle. Germline assignment: CDR1 MRHNA and CDR2 SNTAGT. CDR3 sequence: CASSDSGRGSVIRPQHF. CDR3 sequence (DNA): TGTGCCAGCAGTGACTCAGGAAGAGGGAGCGTAATTCGGCCCCAGCATTTT.

This clonotype was seen a few times. The chain links TRBV6-5 to TRBJ2-2; TRBD1 aligns across 11 bases. The CDR3 loop spans 17 amino acids. The germline V gene encodes CDR1 MNHEY and CDR2 SVGAGI. Losses at the gene ends were 5 bases for V and 3 bases for J; bases not matched to a gene: 8. Here the CDR3 DNA reads TGTGCCAGCAGTGAGGACAGGGGGCTAAGCTACACCGGGGAGCTGTTTTTT. It specifies CASSEDRGLSYTGELFF.

This clonotype was seen many times. V gene TRBV5-1 combines with J gene TRBJ2-5; 8 bases match TRBD1. The V gene end was trimmed by 4 bases and the J gene end by 3 bases; junction bases not matched to a gene: 11. CDR1 SGHRS and CDR2 YFSETQ come from the germline V gene. This CDR3 is built from 16 residues. The CDR3 sequence is CASSPSGGVRKETQYF. CDR3 sequence (DNA): TGCGCCAGCAGCCCGTCAGGGGGCGTAAGGAAAGAGACCCAGTACTTC.

This chain links TRBV20-1 with TRBJ1-2; 7 bases match TRBD1. Germline V gene sequence: CDR1 DFQATT, CDR2 SNEGSKA (reference sequence). Trimming cost V 3 bases and J 4 bases; bases outside gene matches: 5. The CDR3 runs to 13 residues. CDR3 protein: CSASRDRPYGYTF. In DNA, the CDR3 is TGCAGTGCTAGCCGGGACAGACCCTATGGCTACACCTTC.

This clonotype has a handful of counts. This chain connects TRBV24-1 to TRBJ1-1; a weak D match, TRBD1 (6 bases). The CDR3 consists of 15 residues. The germline V gene encodes CDR1 KGHDR and CDR2 SFDVKD. V was trimmed by 3 bases and J by 1 base, leaving 11 bases between them. CDR3 loop: CATSDGGTSNTEAFF. Written as DNA, the CDR3 is TGTGCCACCAGTGATGGGGGGACATCGAACACTGAAGCTTTCTTT.

The chain combines TRBV6-5 with TRBJ2-7; D not resolved. Germline-derived CDR1 and CDR2 are MNHEY and SVGAGI. Trimming cost V 11 bases and J 3 bases, with 5 bases left between them. The CDR3 runs to 9 residues. The CDR3 sequence is CAVGYEQYF. The CDR3 DNA reads as TGTGCCGTCGGCTACGAGCAGTACTTC.

V usage is TRBV5-1 and J usage is TRBJ1-1; D is unresolved. V was pared by 4 bases and J by 6 bases, with 10 bases between. CDR3 length: 12 residues. Germline CDR1 is SGHRS and CDR2 is YFSETQ. In DNA form, the CDR3 reads TGCGCCAGCAGCCCCGACCCACCTGAAGCTTTCTTT. Amino acid sequence: CASSPDPPEAFF.

The chain employs TRBV7-6 and TRBJ1-3; the D is unclear. V gave up 5 bases and J gave up 0 bases, with 14 bases separating them. CDR3 size: 16 residues. Per the germline V gene, CDR1 is SGHVS and CDR2 is FNYEAQ. CDR3: CASSPRASYSGNTIYF. The CDR3 nucleotides are TGTGCCAGCAGCCCCCGGGCCAGCTACTCTGGAAACACCATATATTTT. The variable domain in full, with the rest retrieved from reference TRBV7-6 and TRBJ1-3, is GAGVSQSPRYKVTKRGQDVALRCDPISGHVSLYWYRQALGQGPEFLTYFNYEAQQDKSGLPNDRFSAERPEGSISTLTIQRTEQRDSAMYRCASSPRASYSGNTIYFGEGSWLTVV.

This clonotype has only a few counts. The chain is built from TRBV5-1 and TRBJ2-3; no definite D call. The CDR3 consists of 14 residues. Per germline, CDR1 SGHRS and CDR2 YFSETQ. Trimming removed 4 bases at V and 6 bases at J, with 15 bases between. As DNA, the CDR3 is TGCGCCAGCAGCCCGATGGACCCAGCCGATACGCAGTATTTT. This translates into CASSPMDPADTQYF.

This clonotype was observed a handful of times. The chain is built from TRBV11-2 and TRBJ2-5; D not certain. The V gene lost 4 bases and the J gene lost 5 bases, with 17 bases spanning the gap. Germline loops: CDR1 SGHAT, CDR2 FQNNGV. This CDR3 has 15 residues. CDR3: CASSSDWGIWETQYF. The CDR3 nucleotides are TGTGCCAGCAGCTCTGATTGGGGAATTTGGGAGACCCAGTACTTC. The entire variable domain, with the rest obtained from reference TRBV11-2 and TRBJ2-5, is as follows: EAGVAQSPRYKIIEKRQSVAFWCNPISGHATLYWYQQILGQGPKLLIQFQNNGVVDDSQLPKDRFSAERLKGVDSTLKIQPAKLEDSAVYLCASSSDWGIWETQYFGPGTRLLVL.

Many counts were recorded for this clonotype. The V call is TRBV5-1, the J call TRBJ2-7; TRBD1 agrees at 9 bases. The junction had 7 bases not matched to a gene; V was cut back by 4 bases and J by 2 bases. Germline CDR1 and CDR2: SGHRS and YFSETQ. The CDR3 covers 15 residues. CDR3 coding DNA: TGCGCCAGCAGCCCAGCCGGGACAGGGACCTACGAGCAGTACTTC. Its protein product is CASSPAGTGTYEQYF. The full variable domain, its missing parts supplied by reference TRBV5-1 and TRBJ2-7, is KAGVTQTPRYLIKTRGQQVTLSCSPISGHRSVSWYQQTPGQGLQFLFEYFSETQRNKGNFPGRFSGRQFSNSRSEMNVSTLELGDSALYLCASSPAGTGTYEQYFGPGTRLTVT.

The J gene is TRBJ2-7, the V gene TRBV19; 10 positions agree with TRBD1. The V gene end was trimmed by 1 base and the J gene end by 3 bases; junction bases not matched to a gene: 3. This CDR3 is 15 amino acids long. From germline, CDR1 is LNHDA and CDR2 SQIVND (reference sequence). CDR3 sequence (DNA): TGTGCCAGTAGTATAGCCGGGACAGGGGACTACGAGCAGTACTTC. It yields the protein CASSIAGTGDYEQYF.

This chain joins TRBV27 and TRBJ2-7; D is undetermined. Trimming left V 5 bases short and J 7 bases short, with 21 bases between. The CDR3 sequence is 15 residues long. Per germline, CDR1 MNHEY and CDR2 SMNVEV (reference sequence). The CDR3 reads CASSPRPDGMWEQYF. CDR3 in DNA: TGTGCCAGCAGTCCCCGTCCGGACGGCATGTGGGAGCAGTACTTC.

In this sample, this clonotype turned up a few times. The gene calls are TRBV6-5 and TRBJ1-1; weak D call: TRBD1 (5 bases). Germline V gene data show CDR1 as MNHEY and CDR2 as SVGAGI. There are 14 residues in the CDR3. V was shortened by 4 bases and J by 1 base, with 10 bases between the two germline ends. CDR3 nucleotide sequence: TGTGCCAGCAGTTGGGGCACAGAGAACACTGAAGCTTTCTTT. Its translation is CASSWGTENTEAFF.

At least ten counts were recorded for this clonotype. V and J are TRBV24-1 and TRBJ1-2; possibly TRBD1 for D (6 bases). The V end lost 4 bases, the J end lost 0 bases, and 14 bases lay between the germline ends. The CDR3 sequence is 16 residues long. Germline CDR1 KGHDR, CDR2 SFDVKD. The CDR3 bases are TGTGCCACCAGTGACCCTAGGGACACTGCTAACTATGGCTACACCTTC. Translating it yields CATSDPRDTANYGYTF.

The chain joins TRBV5-1 to TRBJ2-5, with 8 bases aligning to TRBD2. With V trimmed by 4 bases and J by 5 bases, 7 bases remained unmatched. Germline-derived CDR1 and CDR2 are SGHRS and YFSETQ. This CDR3 has 14 residues. In DNA form, the CDR3 reads TGCGCCAGCAGCCCCGGGGGACTAGAGGAGACCCAGTACTTC. Its translation: CASSPGGLEETQYF. The entire variable domain, with the rest obtained from reference TRBV5-1 and TRBJ2-5, is as follows: KAGVTQTPRYLIKTRGQQVTLSCSPISGHRSVSWYQQTPGQGLQFLFEYFSETQRNKGNFPGRFSGRQFSNSRSEMNVSTLELGDSALYLCASSPGGLEETQYFGPGTRLLVL.

This clonotype was seen a handful of times. Here the CDR3 reads CASSPRWGGARTGELFF. The CDR3 DNA is TGTGCCAGCAGTCCCCGATGGGGGGGGGCAAGGACCGGGGAGCTGTTTTTT. This chain joins TRBV27 and TRBJ2-2, with D possibly TRBD2 on 7 matching bases. The CDR3 is 17 residues long. The V end was cut by 5 bases, the J end by 5 bases, with 21 bases between. Germline V lookup: CDR1 MNHEY, CDR2 SMNVEV (reference sequence).

CDR3 sequence reads: CASSLSAVVNEQFF. As DNA, the CDR3 is TGTGCCAGCAGCTTGTCAGCCGTGGTAAATGAGCAGTTCTTC. The rearrangement uses TRBV7-2 and TRBJ2-1; D is unresolved. Germline loops: CDR1 SGHTA, CDR2 FQGNSA. The CDR3 has 14 amino acids. Between the trimmed V and J ends, which lost 3 bases and 7 bases, there was a span of 13 bases.